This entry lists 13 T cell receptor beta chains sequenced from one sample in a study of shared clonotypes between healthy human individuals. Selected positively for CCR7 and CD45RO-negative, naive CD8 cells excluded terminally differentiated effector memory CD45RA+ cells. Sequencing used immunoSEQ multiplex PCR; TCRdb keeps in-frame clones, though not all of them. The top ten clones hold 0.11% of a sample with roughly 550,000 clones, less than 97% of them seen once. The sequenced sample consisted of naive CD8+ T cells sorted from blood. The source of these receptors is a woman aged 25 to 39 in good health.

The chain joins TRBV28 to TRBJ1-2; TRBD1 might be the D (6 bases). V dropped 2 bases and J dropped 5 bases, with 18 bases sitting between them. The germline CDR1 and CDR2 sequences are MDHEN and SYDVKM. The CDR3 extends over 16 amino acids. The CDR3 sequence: CASSLLTGANPYGYTF. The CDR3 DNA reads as TGTGCCAGCAGTTTACTGACAGGAGCTAATCCATATGGCTACACCTTC.

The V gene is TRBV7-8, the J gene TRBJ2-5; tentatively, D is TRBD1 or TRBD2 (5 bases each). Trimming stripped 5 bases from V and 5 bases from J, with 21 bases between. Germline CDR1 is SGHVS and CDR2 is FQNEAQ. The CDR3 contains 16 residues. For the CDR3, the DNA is TGTGCCAGCAGCCCAGAGGGATGGGGCACACGGGAGACCCAGTACTTC. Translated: CASSPEGWGTRETQYF.

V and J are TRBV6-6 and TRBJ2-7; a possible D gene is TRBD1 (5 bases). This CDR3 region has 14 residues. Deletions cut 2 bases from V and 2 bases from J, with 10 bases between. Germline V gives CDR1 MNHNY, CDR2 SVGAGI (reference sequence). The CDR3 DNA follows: TGTGCCAGCAGTTACGGGGCCGGTGCCTACGAGCAGTACTTC. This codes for CASSYGAGAYEQYF.

This CDR3 reads CASRIRDRVNSPLHF. The CDR3 coding sequence is TGTGCCAGCAGGATACGGGACAGGGTTAATTCACCCCTCCACTTT. This chain connects TRBV21-1 to TRBJ1-6; the listed D gene, TRBD1, was not tested against the DNA. TRBV21-1 is recorded as a pseudogene. This CDR3 contains 15 residues.

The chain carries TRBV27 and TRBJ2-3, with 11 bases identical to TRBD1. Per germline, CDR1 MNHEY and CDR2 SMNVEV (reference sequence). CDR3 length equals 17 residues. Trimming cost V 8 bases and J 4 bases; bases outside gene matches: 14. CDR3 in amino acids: CASGLPDRGRISDTQYF. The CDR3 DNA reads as TGTGCCAGCGGATTACCGGACAGGGGGCGGATCTCAGATACGCAGTATTTT.

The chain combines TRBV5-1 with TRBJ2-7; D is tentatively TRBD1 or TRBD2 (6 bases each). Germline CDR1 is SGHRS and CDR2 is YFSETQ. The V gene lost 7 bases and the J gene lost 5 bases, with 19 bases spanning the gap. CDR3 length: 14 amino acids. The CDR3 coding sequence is TGCGCCAGCTCCACTTGGGGGGCTCGCGACGAGCAGTACTTC. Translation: CASSTWGARDEQYF.

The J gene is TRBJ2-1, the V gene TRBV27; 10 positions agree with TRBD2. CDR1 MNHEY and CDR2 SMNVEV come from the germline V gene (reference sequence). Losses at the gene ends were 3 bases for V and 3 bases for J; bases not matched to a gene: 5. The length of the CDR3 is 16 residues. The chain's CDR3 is CASSFRTSGNYNEQFF. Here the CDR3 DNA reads TGTGCCAGCAGTTTCCGGACTAGCGGAAACTACAATGAGCAGTTCTTC.

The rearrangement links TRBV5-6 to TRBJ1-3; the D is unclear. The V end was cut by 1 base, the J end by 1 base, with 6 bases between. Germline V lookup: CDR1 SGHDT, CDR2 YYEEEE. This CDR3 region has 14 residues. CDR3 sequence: CASSLPYSGNTIYF. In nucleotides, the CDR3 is TGTGCCAGCAGCTTGCCATATTCTGGAAACACCATATATTTT.

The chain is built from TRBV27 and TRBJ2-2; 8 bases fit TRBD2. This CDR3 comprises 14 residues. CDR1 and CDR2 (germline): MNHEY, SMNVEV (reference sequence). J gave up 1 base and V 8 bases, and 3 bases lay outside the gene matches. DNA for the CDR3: TGTGCCAGCGGGGCGGGAGGGAACACCGGGGAGCTGTTTTTT. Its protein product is CASGAGGNTGELFF.

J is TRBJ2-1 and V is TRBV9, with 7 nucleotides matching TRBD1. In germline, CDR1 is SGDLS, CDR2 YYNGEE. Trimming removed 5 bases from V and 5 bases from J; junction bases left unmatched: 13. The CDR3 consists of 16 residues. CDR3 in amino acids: CASSADRGGLNNEQFF. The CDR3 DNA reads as TGTGCCAGCAGTGCAGACCGAGGGGGCTTGAACAATGAGCAGTTCTTC.

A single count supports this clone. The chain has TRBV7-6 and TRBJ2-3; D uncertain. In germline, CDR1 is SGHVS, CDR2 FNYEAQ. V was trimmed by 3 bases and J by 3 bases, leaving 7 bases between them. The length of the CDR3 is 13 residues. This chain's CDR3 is CASSFLETDTQYF. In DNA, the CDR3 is TGTGCCAGCAGCTTTTTAGAAACAGATACGCAGTATTTT.

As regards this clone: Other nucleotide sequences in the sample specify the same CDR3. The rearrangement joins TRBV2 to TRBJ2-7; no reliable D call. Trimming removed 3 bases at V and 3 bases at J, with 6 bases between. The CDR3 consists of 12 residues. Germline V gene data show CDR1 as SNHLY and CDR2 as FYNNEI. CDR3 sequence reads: CASSDGLYEQYF. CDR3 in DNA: TGTGCCAGCAGTGACGGGCTCTACGAGCAGTACTTC. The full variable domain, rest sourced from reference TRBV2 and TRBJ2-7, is EPEVTQTPSHQVTQMGQEVILRCVPISNHLYFYWYRQILGQKVEFLVSFYNNEISEKSEIFDDQFSVERPDGSNFTLKIRSTKLEDSAMYFCASSDGLYEQYFGPGTRLTVT.

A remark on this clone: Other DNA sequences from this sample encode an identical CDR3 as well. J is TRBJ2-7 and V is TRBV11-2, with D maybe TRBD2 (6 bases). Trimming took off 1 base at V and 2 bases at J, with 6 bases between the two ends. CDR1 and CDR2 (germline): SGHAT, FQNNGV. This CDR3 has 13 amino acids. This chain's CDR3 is CASSLAGAYEQYF. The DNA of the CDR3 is TGTGCCAGCAGCTTAGCGGGAGCCTACGAGCAGTACTTC.